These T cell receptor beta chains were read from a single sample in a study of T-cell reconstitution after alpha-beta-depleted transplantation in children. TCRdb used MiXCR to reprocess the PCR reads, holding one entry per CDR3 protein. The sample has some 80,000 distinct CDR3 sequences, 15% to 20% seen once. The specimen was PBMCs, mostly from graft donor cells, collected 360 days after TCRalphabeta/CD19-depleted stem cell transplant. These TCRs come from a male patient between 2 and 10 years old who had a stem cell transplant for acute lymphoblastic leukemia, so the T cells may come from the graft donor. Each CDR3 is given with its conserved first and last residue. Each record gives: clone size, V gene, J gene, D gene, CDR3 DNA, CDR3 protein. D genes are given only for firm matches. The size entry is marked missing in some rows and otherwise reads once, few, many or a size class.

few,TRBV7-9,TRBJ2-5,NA,TGTGCCAGCAGCTCCCGGGTCCACCAAGAGACCCAGTACTTC,CASSSRVHQETQYF
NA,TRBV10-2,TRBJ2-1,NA,TGCGCCAGCAGTGAGACAGGGACCACCTACAATGAGCAGTTCTTC,CASSETGTTYNEQFF
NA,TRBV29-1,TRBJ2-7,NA,TGCAGCGTTGAGGGTGGGTACGAGCAGTACTTC,CSVEGGYEQYF
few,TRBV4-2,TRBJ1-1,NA,TGTGCCAGCAGCCAAGTCCCAAGGGAGCTGGAGACTGAAGCTTTCTTT,CASSQVPRELETEAFF
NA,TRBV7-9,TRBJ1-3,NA,TGTGCCAGCAGACAGGGACGGAACACCATATATTTT,CASRQGRNTIYF
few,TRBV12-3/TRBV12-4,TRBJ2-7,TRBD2,TGTGCCAGCAGTTTAGTGACTAGCGGGATCTCCTACGAGCAGTACTTC,CASSLVTSGISYEQYF
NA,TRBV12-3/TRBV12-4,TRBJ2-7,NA,TGTGCCAGCAGTTTAGTGCTAGCCTCGCCCTACGAGCAGTACTTC,CASSLVLASPYEQYF
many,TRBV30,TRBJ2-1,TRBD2,TGTGCCTGGAGGGGGGGGGGTAGCTCCTACAATGAGCAGTTCTTC,CAWRGGGSSYNEQFF
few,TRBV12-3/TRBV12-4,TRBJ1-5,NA,TGTGCCAGCAGTTTAGGGGCCAGGACAGCCCGGGGGCAGCCCCAGCATTTT,CASSLGARTARGQPQHF
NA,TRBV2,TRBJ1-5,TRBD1,TGTGCCAGCAGTACGCAGGGGGCCCTTCAGCCCCAGCATTTT,CASSTQGALQPQHF
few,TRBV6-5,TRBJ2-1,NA,TGTGCCAGCAGTTACTCCCCGACTCCCCAGTTCTTC,CASSYSPTPQFF
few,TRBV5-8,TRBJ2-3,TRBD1,TGTGCCAGCAGCTCCCCGGGACAGCGTGCCCTCGGGGATACGCAGTATTTT,CASSSPGQRALGDTQYF
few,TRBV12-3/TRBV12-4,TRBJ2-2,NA,TGTGCCAGCAGTTTAGCCGTGACTTTCGCCGGGGAGCTGTTTTTT,CASSLAVTFAGELFF
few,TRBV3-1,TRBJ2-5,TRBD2,TGTGCCAGCAGCCTAACTAGCGGGAAAGAGACCCAGTACTTC,CASSLTSGKETQYF
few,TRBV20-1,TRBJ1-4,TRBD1,TGCAGTGCTTCACTCCAGGGGGGAACTAATGAAAAACTGTTTTTT,CSASLQGGTNEKLFF
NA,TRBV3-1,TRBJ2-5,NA,TGTGCCAGCAGCCACCGGGGGACCCAGTACTTC,CASSHRGTQYF
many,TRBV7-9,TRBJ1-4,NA,TGTGCCAGCCGGGGGGCGGCGACTTCTAATGAAAAACTGTTTTTT,CASRGAATSNEKLFF
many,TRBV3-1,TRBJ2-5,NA,TGTGCCAGCAGCCCATTGGGGGATGGCAGGACCCAGTACTTC,CASSPLGDGRTQYF
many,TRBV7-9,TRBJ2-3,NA,TGTGCCAGCAGCTCTCGTCTCGGCACAGATACGCAGTATTTT,CASSSRLGTDTQYF
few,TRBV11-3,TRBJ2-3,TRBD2,TGTGCCAGCAGCCCACATATAGCGGGATCTTCAGATACGCAGTATTTT,CASSPHIAGSSDTQYF
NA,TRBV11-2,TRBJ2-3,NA,TGTGCCAGCAGCTTACCCCTCGGGGGGCACACAGATACGCAGTATTTT,CASSLPLGGHTDTQYF
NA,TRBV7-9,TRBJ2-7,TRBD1,TGTGCCAGCAGCACCGGACAGGGCGTCTACGAGCAGTACTTC,CASSTGQGVYEQYF
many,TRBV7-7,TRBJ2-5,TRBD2,TGTGCCAGCAGCTTATCCCTAGCGGGAAGGGAGGAGACCCAGTACTTC,CASSLSLAGREETQYF
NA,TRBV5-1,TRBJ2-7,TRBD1,TGCGCCAGCAGCTTGCCAGGGGGCAACGAGCAGTACTTC,CASSLPGGNEQYF
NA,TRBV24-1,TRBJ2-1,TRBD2,TGTGCCACCAGTGTCGGACTAGCGGGAGGGCCCAATGGGTACAATGAGCAGTTCTTC,CATSVGLAGGPNGYNEQFF
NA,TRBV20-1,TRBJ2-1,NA,TGCAGTGCTAGAAGAGGGACTGCCTTTTACAATGAGCAGTTCTTC,CSARRGTAFYNEQFF
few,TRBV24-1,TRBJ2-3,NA,TGTGCCACCAGTGAACCAGGTACAGGGGATACGCAGTATTTT,CATSEPGTGDTQYF
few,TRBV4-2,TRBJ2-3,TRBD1,TGTGCCAGCAGCCCCGGGACAGGGGTTTTAGATACGCAGTATTTT,CASSPGTGVLDTQYF
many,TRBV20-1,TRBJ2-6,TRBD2,TGCAGTGCTATCGGCGGGAGAGGGTCTGGGGCCAACGTCCTGACTTTC,CSAIGGRGSGANVLTF
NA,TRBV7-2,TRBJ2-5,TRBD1,TGTGCCAGCAGCCAGGGACAGGGGGCGCCTGAGACCCAGTACTTC,CASSQGQGAPETQYF
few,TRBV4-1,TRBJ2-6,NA,TGCGCCAGCAGCCAAGTTCCGACAGGCTCTGGGGCCAACGTCCTGACTTTC,CASSQVPTGSGANVLTF
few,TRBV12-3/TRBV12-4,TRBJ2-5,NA,TGTGCCAGCAGTTTAAGCCATCAAGAGACCCAGTACTTC,CASSLSHQETQYF
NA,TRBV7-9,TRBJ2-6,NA,TGTGCCAGCAGCTTTATAAGGACTGGGGCCAACGTCCTGACTTTC,CASSFIRTGANVLTF
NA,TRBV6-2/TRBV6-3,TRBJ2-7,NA,TGTGCCAGCAGTTACTCGAAAAGGGCGCCCCTAGACAGGCCTACTTATTACGAGCAGTACTTC,CASSYSKRAPLDRPTYYEQYF
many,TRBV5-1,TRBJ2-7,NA,TGCGCCAGCAGCTCGATCCCAGGGCAGGGAACCTACGAGCAGTACTTC,CASSSIPGQGTYEQYF
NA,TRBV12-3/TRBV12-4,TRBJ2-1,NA,TGTGCCAGCAGTTTGGACAGAACCTACAATGAGCTGTTCTTC,CASSLDRTYNELFF